Described below is a single T cell receptor beta chain sequence and its context. The entry originates in a study of identical twins. cDNA carried unique molecular identifiers, and a universal primer site was added by template switching. Using its own MiXCR run on the 5' RACE reads, TCRdb lists one record per CDR3 protein. The sample shows some 210,000 distinct CDR3 sequences, more than 15% of them seen only once. Germline trimming cut 6 bases from V and 2 bases from J; bases unmatched to any gene: 5. The germline gives CDR1 GTSNPN, CDR2 SVGIG (reference sequence). This CDR3 region has 13 residues. These data were likewise used in another study, on T cells expressing NK-cell markers. That study reports: The CD3+CD56-NKG2C+ fraction of a few donors was also led by these clonotypes.

This rearrangement joins TRBV30 to TRBJ2-7, with 9 bases matching TRBD1. The sequencing input was CD8+ T cells sorted from blood. The source is a woman between 18 and 29 years old in good health. The CDR3 sequence is CACAGQGPYEQYF. CDR3 in DNA: TGTGCCTGTGCGGGACAGGGTCCCTACGAGCAGTACTTC. Filled out from reference TRBV30 and TRBJ2-7, the complete variable domain reads SQTIHQWPATLVQPVGSPLSLECTVEGTSNPNLYWYRQAAGRGLQLLFYSVGIGQISSEVPQNLSASRPQDRQFILSSKKLLLSDSGFYLCACAGQGPYEQYFGPGTRLTVT.